What follows describes a single TCR beta chain. No antigen is known for it. Measured with immunoSEQ multiplex PCR; TCRdb has only the in-frame clones, and not every one. The sample gives roughly 25,000 clones, approximately 69% of which show up once; 2.5% to 4% is in the top ten. The CDR3 runs to 15 residues. V shed 1 base and J 6 bases; nucleotides not matched to a gene: 6. Germline V CDR1 and CDR2: SSHAT, FNYEAQ (reference sequence). ViraFEST assay sequencing came after antigen-specific CD4+ T cells were expanded with viral peptide pools. Isolation of CD4+ T cells took place after 10 days of culture. Previously uninfected by SARS-CoV-2, the vaccine recipients also showed negative nucleocapsid antibodies. Every well got a few million PBMC, which were grown with around 10 IU/ml IL-2 and about 9.7 ug/ml peptides. The data stem from a study of vaccination effects on CD4 cells after COVID-19. Study-wide results and limits: Convalescent patients in the study were few, and early post-infection timepoints were absent. Within healthy vaccinees, only 1 of 255 vaccine-induced clones displayed cross-reactivity with common cold coronaviruses.

The clonotype was recovered from a human donor who received a COVID-19 vaccine. The genes are TRBV7-7 and TRBJ2-1, with 7 bases identical to TRBD1. Sequenced here: CD4+ T cells from PBMCs cultured with SARS-CoV-2 spike peptides, sampled before COVID-19 vaccination. CDR3 DNA sequence: TGTGCCAGCAGCTTAGGGGACACAGGGGTCAATGAGCAGTTCTTC. This codes for CASSLGDTGVNEQFF.